This entry describes one T cell receptor (beta chain). Enrolled through a virtual design, the participants were between 18 and 89 years of age and came from around 25 US areas. The data stem from a study of blood T cell repertoires in COVID-19. The CDR3 is 16 residues long. V was clipped by 7 bases and J by 5 bases, with 24 bases between them. The germline gives CDR1 WNHNN, CDR2 SYGVQD (reference sequence). Sequenced by immunoSEQ multiplex PCR; TCRdb stores in-frame clones only, minus some. The data hold about 220,000 clones, with approximately 80% observed a single time. The chain links TRBV10-1 to TRBJ2-7; D possibly corresponds to TRBD2 (5 bases). This receptor was identified in a woman in her sixties who had recovered from COVID-19. The material sequenced was PBMCs or T cells enriched from blood (not recorded which). CDR3 in DNA: TGCGCCAGCACCAAGGGTCGGGGAACCTCGGGGAACGAGCAGTACTTC. Amino acid sequence: CASTKGRGTSGNEQYF.